What follows are 32 T cell receptor beta chains derived from one specimen sequenced in a study of blood T cell repertoires in COVID-19. Assay: immunoSEQ multiplex PCR; the TCRdb copy retains only in-frame clones and omits some. The table records just under 300,000 clones, 85% to 90% of them present only once. The sequencing sample was made of peripheral blood. These receptors were collected from a man aged 65-85 years with acute or convalescent COVID-19.

The CDR3 sequence is CASSQDYSGYNEQFF. The CDR3 bases are TGCGCCAGCAGCCAAGATTACTCGGGATACAATGAGCAGTTCTTC. The rearrangement links TRBV4-3 to TRBJ2-1; D perhaps matches TRBD2 (5 bases). The CDR3 runs to 15 residues. In germline, CDR1 is LGHNA, CDR2 YSLEER. V was clipped by 0 bases and J by 4 bases, with 10 bases between them.

The chain recombines TRBV25-1 with TRBJ2-2, with TRBD2 as a possible D gene (5 bases). Deletions cut 7 bases from V and 7 bases from J, with 10 bases between. This CDR3 spans 12 amino acids. The germline V gene encodes CDR1 MGHDK and CDR2 SYGVNS. In DNA, the CDR3 is TGTGCCAGCACGGTTGGAGGCGGGGAGCTGTTTTTT. Translated: CASTVGGGELFF.

This chain links TRBV19 with TRBJ2-1; TRBD2 matches at 8 bases. Germline CDR1 LNHDA, CDR2 SQIVND (reference sequence). After removal of 4 bases from V and 9 bases from J, the junction contained 11 bases not matched to a gene. The CDR3 runs to 15 residues. CDR3 amino acids: CASSTLPGGAGEQFF. CDR3 bases: TGTGCCAGTAGTACCCTGCCGGGGGGGGCGGGTGAGCAGTTCTTC.

The V and J genes are TRBV11-3 and TRBJ2-7, with TRBD1 matching 11 bases. Per the germline V gene, CDR1 is SGHNT and CDR2 is YENEEA. The V gene end was trimmed by 5 bases and the J gene end by 5 bases; junction bases not matched to a gene: 8. This CDR3 has 15 amino acids. The CDR3 sequence is CASSQGQGASHEQYF. The CDR3 DNA is TGTGCCAGCAGCCAAGGACAGGGGGCTTCCCACGAGCAGTACTTC.

The rearrangement uses TRBV19 and TRBJ1-3; unclear D gene. Germline V gene lookup returns CDR1 LNHDA and CDR2 SQIVND (reference sequence). V lost 3 bases and J 2 bases, leaving 11 bases between the germline ends. This CDR3 region has 15 residues. CDR3 in DNA: TGTGCCAGTAGTATCGGACTGACGGCTGGAAACACCATATATTTT. It is translated as CASSIGLTAGNTIYF.

The chain recombines TRBV4-3 with TRBJ2-6; possibly TRBD1 for D (5 bases). Germline values: CDR1 LGHNA, CDR2 YSLEER. Trimming stripped 0 bases from V and 0 bases from J, with 12 bases between. This CDR3 is 18 amino acids long. CDR3 nucleotides: TGCGCCAGCAGCCAAGAAGAAGACAGAAACTCTGGGGCCAACGTCCTGACTTTC. It yields the protein CASSQEEDRNSGANVLTF.

The chain links TRBV27 to TRBJ2-7, with TRBD2 matching over 8 bases. V lost 1 base, J lost 9 bases, and 11 bases stayed unmatched. This CDR3 spans 15 amino acids. Germline CDR1 is MNHEY and CDR2 is SMNVEV (reference sequence). CDR3 in amino acids: CASSLLAGGPYAQYF. The CDR3 bases are TGTGCCAGCAGTTTATTGGCGGGGGGTCCTTATGCGCAGTACTTC.

The gene calls are TRBV28 and TRBJ2-2; 10 bases align to TRBD2. V lost 6 bases and J lost 4; bases outside the gene matches: 2. The CDR3 has 14 amino acids. CDR1 is MDHEN and CDR2 is SYDVKM in the germline V gene. DNA for the CDR3: TGTGCCAGCAGACTAGCGGGAAGCACCGGGGAGCTGTTTTTT. Translated, it gives CASRLAGSTGELFF.

J is TRBJ2-3 and V is TRBV21-1; the table's D call, TRBD1, was not checked against the DNA. TRBV21-1 has pseudogene status. The CDR3 spans 19 residues. In DNA, the CDR3 is TGTGCCAGCGGAACCACGCGGAAACAATTGGACAGTAGCACAGATACGCAGTATTTT. Its translation is CASGTTRKQLDSSTDTQYF.

Concerning this clone: The same CDR3 can be traced to other DNA sequences in this sample. The genes are TRBV28 and TRBJ1-2; 8 bases are shared with TRBD1. Germline trimming cut 6 bases from V and 8 bases from J; bases unmatched to any gene: 8. CDR3 size: 13 residues. Germline loops: CDR1 MDHEN, CDR2 SYDVKM. DNA for the CDR3: TGTGCCAGCAGCAGTGGACAGGGAGGCGGCTACACCTTC. Translating gives CASSSGQGGGYTF.

This clone was seen just once. Other nucleotide sequences in the sample specify the same CDR3. The genes are TRBV15 and TRBJ2-7; D is possibly TRBD1 (5 bases). The CDR3 has 14 residues. CDR1 and CDR2 (germline): LNHNV, YYDKDF (reference sequence). V was cut by 0 bases and J by 0 bases, with 6 bases left in between. The CDR3 bases are TGTGCCACCAGCAGAGACAGGGCCTCCTACGAGCAGTACTTC. Translating gives CATSRDRASYEQYF.

The chain employs TRBV2 and TRBJ2-3, with 8 bases identical to TRBD2. CDR1 SNHLY and CDR2 FYNNEI come from the germline V gene. V lost 10 bases to trimming and J lost 0 bases; unmatched junction nucleotides: 3. This CDR3 has 13 residues. The CDR3 DNA sequence: TGTGCCACCGGGAGGGAGAGCACAGATACGCAGTATTTT. This gives the protein CATGRESTDTQYF.

In nucleotides, the CDR3 is TGTGCCAGCAGCCAATTAATGGGCACTTATGGCTACACCTTC. Translating it yields CASSQLMGTYGYTF. The chain uses TRBV16 and TRBJ1-2; D not certain. CDR3 size: 14 residues. Per the germline V gene, CDR1 is KGHSY and CDR2 is FQNENV. Trimming cost V 1 base and J 5 bases, with 11 bases left between them.

This chain uses TRBV4-3 with TRBJ2-2, with 9 nucleotides matching TRBD1. Germline CDR1 reads LGHNA; CDR2 reads YSLEER. V dropped 0 bases and J dropped 0; count of bases not matched to a gene: 8. This CDR3 contains 19 residues. The CDR3 DNA reads TGCGCCAGCAGCCAAGATCTTGCTACAGGGGGCGCGAACACCGGGGAGCTGTTTTTT. It translates to CASSQDLATGGANTGELFF.

The V call is TRBV3-1 (or the pseudogene TRBV3-2), the J call TRBJ1-5, with D perhaps matching TRBD1 (5 bases). The CDR3 totals 13 residues. Germline V gene data show CDR1 as LGHDT and CDR2 as YNNKEL (reference sequence). V was shortened by 0 bases and J by 9 bases, with 9 bases between the two germline ends. In DNA, the CDR3 is TGTGCCAGCAGCCAAGATTCGGGGGGGCCCCAGCATTTT. This gives the protein CASSQDSGGPQHF.

The rearrangement links TRBV2 to TRBJ2-2; D is perhaps TRBD2 (5 bases). Germline assignment: CDR1 SNHLY and CDR2 FYNNEI. Trimming shortened V by 6 bases and J by 5 bases, and 10 bases separated the two germline ends. The CDR3 is made up of 13 amino acids. CDR3 in DNA: TGTGCCAGCAGCGGGGATGGAACCGGGGAGCTGTTTTTT. This encodes CASSGDGTGELFF.

This clone was recorded a few times. The chain recombines TRBV20-1 with TRBJ2-1; D not certain. Per the germline V gene, CDR1 is DFQATT and CDR2 is SNEGSKA (reference sequence). The length of the CDR3 is 12 residues. V was trimmed by 3 bases and J by 9 bases, leaving 12 bases between them. The CDR3 sequence: CSASWSTPEQFF. CDR3 nucleotide sequence: TGCAGTGCTAGTTGGTCCACTCCTGAGCAGTTCTTC.

The chain has TRBV6-5 and TRBJ2-1, with 7 bases identical to TRBD2. This CDR3 spans 15 amino acids. Per germline, CDR1 MNHEY and CDR2 SVGAGI. V gave up 7 bases and J gave up 2 bases; unmatched junction bases: 8. The CDR3 here is CASTRESGAYNEQFF. CDR3 in DNA: TGTGCCAGCACTCGAGAAAGCGGGGCCTACAATGAGCAGTTCTTC.

The chain has TRBV30 and TRBJ1-6, with D unclear. V dropped 3 bases and J dropped 6 bases, with 9 bases sitting between them. The CDR3 length is 13 residues. Germline CDR1 is GTSNPN and CDR2 is SVGIG (reference sequence). The CDR3 DNA reads as TGTGCCTGGAGGGAGGGCAGTAATTCACCCCTCCACTTT. This gives the protein CAWREGSNSPLHF.

The V call is TRBV2, the J call TRBJ1-4, with 9 bases lining up with TRBD1. V lost 11 bases, J lost 8 bases, and 9 bases stayed unmatched. This CDR3 has 13 residues. Per germline, CDR1 SNHLY and CDR2 FYNNEI. In DNA, the CDR3 is TGTGCCTTCGGCGGGACAGGGAACGAAAAACTGTTTTTT. Translated: CAFGGTGNEKLFF.

The chain recombines TRBV30 with TRBJ1-4; D is unclear. Germline V gene sequence: CDR1 GTSNPN, CDR2 SVGIG (reference sequence). V lost 1 base to trimming and J lost 4 bases, with 7 bases between them. This CDR3 is 13 amino acids long. The chain's CDR3 is CAWSERFNEKLFF. The CDR3 DNA follows: TGTGCCTGGAGTGAACGGTTTAATGAAAAACTGTTTTTT.

The V and J genes are TRBV5-1 and TRBJ2-3; possible D gene TRBD2, 6 bases. V gave up 0 bases and J gave up 4 bases, with 30 bases separating them. Looked up from germline, CDR1 is SGHRS and CDR2 is YFSETQ. This CDR3 has 21 amino acids. The CDR3 DNA reads TGCGCCAGCAGCTTGGCTTTCGGCGGGACGCGGAGGCGAGGTTGGGCAGATACGCAGTATTTT. It yields the protein CASSLAFGGTRRRGWADTQYF.

The chain recombines TRBV5-8 with TRBJ2-1; 10 bases map to TRBD1. Germline assignment: CDR1 SGHTS and CDR2 YDEGEE. The CDR3 is 16 residues long. The V and J ends lost 5 bases and 13 bases, in that order; junction bases with no gene match: 18. Here the CDR3 DNA reads TGTGCCAGCAGACCCTCGGGACAGGGGACGATCGTACCCCAGTTCTTC. Amino acids: CASRPSGQGTIVPQFF.

V and J are TRBV28 and TRBJ1-5; 7 positions match TRBD1. Germline V gene sequence: CDR1 MDHEN, CDR2 SYDVKM. V shed 7 bases and J 3 bases; nucleotides not matched to a gene: 12. The CDR3 is 16 residues long. The CDR3 protein is CASTGAGGQANQPQHF. DNA of the CDR3: TGTGCCAGCACCGGGGCAGGGGGACAAGCCAATCAGCCCCAGCATTTT. Full variable domain (missing parts from reference TRBV28 and TRBJ1-5): DVKVTQSSRYLVKRTGEKVFLECVQDMDHENMFWYRQDPGLGLRLIYFSYDVKMKEKGDIPEGYSVSREKKERFSLILESASTNQTSMYLCASTGAGGQANQPQHFGDGTRLSIL.

This sequence joins TRBV28 and TRBJ1-5; the match to TRBD1 covers 11 bases. The CDR3 has 16 amino acids. Trimming cost V 4 bases and J 1 base; bases outside gene matches: 3. The V gene's germline CDR1 is MDHEN and CDR2 SYDVKM. The CDR3 region has the DNA TGTGCCAGCAGTTCCGGGACAGGGGGAAGCAATCAGCCCCAGCATTTT. Amino acids: CASSSGTGGSNQPQHF. Full variable domain (remainder filled in from reference TRBV28 and TRBJ1-5): DVKVTQSSRYLVKRTGEKVFLECVQDMDHENMFWYRQDPGLGLRLIYFSYDVKMKEKGDIPEGYSVSREKKERFSLILESASTNQTSMYLCASSSGTGGSNQPQHFGDGTRLSIL.

The V call is TRBV5-4, the J call TRBJ2-1; a weak D match, TRBD2 (7 bases). The CDR3 is 16 residues long. CDR1 is SGHNT, CDR2 YYREEE, per germline (reference sequence). Trimming pared 1 base from V and 3 bases from J, leaving 14 bases between. The CDR3 sequence: CASSLIFRGGYNEQFF. The CDR3 DNA is TGTGCCAGCAGCTTGATATTTAGGGGGGGCTACAATGAGCAGTTCTTC.

The rearrangement uses TRBV9 and TRBJ2-1; 7 bases agree with TRBD2. This CDR3 is built from 15 residues. Germline assignment: CDR1 SGDLS and CDR2 YYNGEE. The ends lost 0 bases at V and 6 bases at J; junction bases unmatched: 6. CDR3 residues: CASSVAAGVSNEQFF. The CDR3 DNA reads as TGTGCCAGCAGCGTAGCGGCGGGAGTAAGCAATGAGCAGTTCTTC.

This chain joins TRBV29-1 and TRBJ2-1, with D perhaps TRBD1 (5 bases). With 7 bases removed from V and 1 base from J, the gap between germline ends came to 14 bases. The CDR3 extends over 14 amino acids. Germline lookup yields CDR1 SQVTM and CDR2 ANQGSEA. The CDR3 nucleotides read TGCAGCGGTGTTAGACAGAGATCCTACAATGAGCAGTTCTTC. Protein: CSGVRQRSYNEQFF.

This clone appeared a single time. This chain joins TRBV19 and TRBJ2-3, with 10 positions matching TRBD2. CDR1 is LNHDA, CDR2 SQIVND, per germline (reference sequence). CDR3 length: 14 residues. The V segment lost 3 bases and the J segment 8 bases; nucleotides outside the gene matches: 5. The CDR3 nucleotides read TGTGCCAGTAGTATCGCGCCTAGCGGGAGTACGCAGTATTTT. As protein: CASSIAPSGSTQYF.

The chain employs TRBV6-5 and TRBJ1-5; 12 bases match TRBD1. Germline CDR1 and CDR2: MNHEY and SVGAGI. V shed 8 bases and J 8 bases; nucleotides not matched to a gene: 4. This CDR3 is 13 amino acids long. CDR3 protein: CASGTGGKEPQHF. The DNA of the CDR3 is TGTGCCAGCGGGACAGGGGGCAAGGAGCCCCAGCATTTT.

This clone came up once. The chain has TRBV5-1 and TRBJ2-3, with 14 positions matching TRBD2. Germline V CDR1 and CDR2: SGHRS, YFSETQ. The J segment lost 5 bases and the V segment lost 6 bases, leaving 17 bases of the junction unmatched. The CDR3 loop spans 19 amino acids. CDR3 DNA sequence: TGCGCCAGCATGCGATCGGGGCTACGGGGACTAGCGGGAGTAGATACGCAGTATTTT. It is translated as CASMRSGLRGLAGVDTQYF.

J is TRBJ2-7 and V is TRBV6-2 or TRBV6-3; 7 bases align to TRBD1. Germline assignment: CDR1 MNHEY and CDR2 SVGEGT. V was clipped by 0 bases and J by 7 bases; unmatched bases: 6. There are 14 residues in the CDR3. The CDR3 reads CASSYSKGALEQYF. The CDR3, as DNA: TGTGCCAGCAGTTACTCGAAGGGGGCGCTTGAGCAGTACTTC.